The clone carrying this TCR beta chain was observed at least ten times. Its antigen is undetermined. The CDR3 totals 15 residues. Trimming removed 2 bases from V and 10 bases from J; junction bases left unmatched: 7. Germline V gene lookup returns CDR1 SGHTA and CDR2 FQGNSA. The data belong to a study of cytomegalovirus exposure and HLA in healthy donors. Regarding the study as a whole: Previously analyzed data showed that most TCR beta V segments were productive at a frequency of about 87% or about 30%. Sequencing had likely introduced a cluster of highly shared sequence variants as an artifact.

60 Vbeta and 13 Jbeta primers were used in PCR. This table comes from immunoSEQ multiplex PCR, and its TCRdb copy is limited to in-frame clones, with some not included. Here the sample spans 95,000 to 150,000 clones, about 75% being singletons. The sample comprised PBMCs. The sequence was obtained from a man aged 55 to 70 in good health and CMV-seropositive. The chain couples TRBV7-2 to TRBJ2-1, with 11 bases identical to TRBD2. This CDR3 reads CASSLLAGGPGEQFF. For the CDR3, the DNA is TGTGCCAGCAGCTTATTAGCGGGAGGGCCCGGGGAGCAGTTCTTC.